These T cell receptor beta chains were read from a single sample in a study of cytomegalovirus exposure and HLA in healthy donors. Some clones are missing from TCRdb's copy, which holds only in-frame ones; the method was immunoSEQ multiplex PCR. Of 150,000 to 180,000 clones listed, around 74% are singletons. Sequences were obtained from PBMCs. The receptor set was obtained from a man younger than 35 in good health and CMV-seronegative. Both conserved end residues are part of each CDR3. D genes are given only for firm matches. Clone size appears in some rows only: once, few, many, or a class for an expanded clone.

J: TRBJ2-1
D: TRBD2
V: TRBV2
size: .
DNA: TGTGCCAGCGGGGGGGATAGGACGGCCAATGAGCAGTTCTTC
CDR3: CASGGDRTANEQFF

J: TRBJ1-3
D: .
V: TRBV7-4
size: .
DNA: TGTGCCAGCAGCTTAGCATCCCAGACAGGTTATACTGGAAACACCATATATTTT
CDR3: CASSLASQTGYTGNTIYF

J: TRBJ2-7
D: TRBD1
V: TRBV5-1
size: .
DNA: TGCGCCAGCAGCTTCAGCGCCGGGACAGGGGGCGAGCAGTACTTC
CDR3: CASSFSAGTGGEQYF

J: TRBJ1-1
D: .
V: TRBV7-8
size: .
DNA: TGTGCCAGCAGCCCCGAGGGAGGGTTCGGTGAAGCTTTCTTT
CDR3: CASSPEGGFGEAFF

J: TRBJ2-2
D: TRBD2
V: TRBV14
size: .
DNA: TGTGCCAGCAGCCAAACTCAACCCAGTCGGGGGGACGGGGAGCTGTTTTTT
CDR3: CASSQTQPSRGDGELFF

J: TRBJ2-7
D: TRBD1
V: TRBV2
size: .
DNA: TGTGCCAGCAGTTCCGGGACAGGGGCCTACGAGCAGTACTTC
CDR3: CASSSGTGAYEQYF

J: TRBJ2-1
D: TRBD1
V: TRBV28
size: .
DNA: TGTGCCAGCAGTTTACTCCGGGACAGACCCTACAATGAGCAGTTCTTC
CDR3: CASSLLRDRPYNEQFF

J: TRBJ2-1
D: TRBD2
V: TRBV5-4
size: few
DNA: TGTGCCAGCAGCTATGGACTAGCGGGGGGAATTGAGCAGTTCTTC
CDR3: CASSYGLAGGIEQFF

J: TRBJ2-1
D: .
V: TRBV7-8
size: .
DNA: TGTGCCAGCAGCTTAGACACCCCAGGACGGAGCGGCGATGAGCAGTTCTTC
CDR3: CASSLDTPGRSGDEQFF

J: TRBJ1-1
D: TRBD1
V: TRBV19
size: .
DNA: TGTGCCAGCAACTGGGGACAGGTGAACACTGAAGCTTTCTTT
CDR3: CASNWGQVNTEAFF

J: TRBJ1-1
D: TRBD1
V: TRBV5-1
size: few
DNA: TGCGCCAGCAGCGTACAGGGGGCGGGGGACACTGAAGCTTTCTTT
CDR3: CASSVQGAGDTEAFF